Below, 6 T cell receptor beta chains from the same sample are listed, as sequenced in a study of T-cell reconstitution after alpha-beta-depleted transplantation in children. Unique molecular identifiers were incorporated into the prepared TCRbeta library. TCRdb itself ran the PCR reads through MiXCR, one entry per CDR3 protein. The sample yields around 600,000 distinct CDR3 sequences, about 11% seen once. Sequenced here: PBMCs from the stem cell graft donor, sampled from the stem cell graft. The receptors shown here come from a human donor who donated a stem cell graft to a child with acute myeloid leukemia.

This clonotype was seen a few times. This chain connects TRBV5-5 to TRBJ2-3; no reliable D call. Germline loops: CDR1 SGHKS, CDR2 YYEKEE (reference sequence). The CDR3 runs to 14 residues. V lost 4 bases to trimming and J lost 7 bases, with 16 bases between them. Written as DNA, the CDR3 is TGTGCCAGCAGCCCCTGGACGGAGCTCAATACGCAGTATTTT. This gives the protein CASSPWTELNTQYF.

The chain uses TRBV12-3 or TRBV12-4 and TRBJ2-1, with 9 positions matching TRBD2. V lost 10 bases and J lost 1; bases outside the gene matches: 11. The CDR3 totals 16 residues. CDR3 sequence reads: CATDNAGGPSYNEQFF. The CDR3 nucleotides read TGTGCCACTGACAATGCGGGAGGGCCTTCCTACAATGAGCAGTTCTTC.

The rearrangement uses TRBV11-1 and TRBJ2-7; TRBD2 matches at 7 bases. V gave up 6 bases and J gave up 4 bases; unmatched junction bases: 9. The germline V gene has CDR1 SGHAT and CDR2 FQDESV (reference sequence). The CDR3 totals 14 residues. Written as DNA, the CDR3 is TGTGCCAGCAGTCTCGGACTAGAGAGGTACGAGCAGTACTTC. Translating it yields CASSLGLERYEQYF.

This clonotype was observed a few times. The V and J genes are TRBV3-1 and TRBJ1-6; D unresolved. Deletions cut 2 bases from V and 9 bases from J, with 17 bases between. This CDR3 spans 16 amino acids. Germline V lookup: CDR1 LGHDT, CDR2 YNNKEL (reference sequence). CDR3 amino acids: CASSQMKWDVSSPLHF. The CDR3 coding sequence is TGTGCCAGCAGCCAAATGAAGTGGGATGTAAGTTCACCCCTCCACTTT. The full variable domain, its missing parts supplied by reference TRBV3-1 and TRBJ1-6, is DTAVSQTPKYLVTQMGNDKSIKCEQNLGHDTMYWYKQDSKKFLKIMFSYNNKELIINETVPNRFSPKSPDKAHLNLHINSLELGDSAVYFCASSQMKWDVSSPLHFGNGTRLTVT.

This clonotype was picked up a small number of times. CDR3 in DNA: TGCGCCAGCACACCCGGGACAGGGGGGAGTTATGAAAAACTGTTTTTT. Residues: CASTPGTGGSYEKLFF. This chain connects TRBV5-1 to TRBJ1-4; 11 positions match TRBD1. The V segment lost 6 bases and the J segment 6 bases; nucleotides outside the gene matches: 10. Germline CDR1 reads SGHRS; CDR2 reads YFSETQ. This CDR3 has 16 amino acids. The full variable domain, with the rest looked up from reference TRBV5-1 and TRBJ1-4, is KAGVTQTPRYLIKTRGQQVTLSCSPISGHRSVSWYQQTPGQGLQFLFEYFSETQRNKGNFPGRFSGRQFSNSRSEMNVSTLELGDSALYLCASTPGTGGSYEKLFFGSGTQLSVL.

This clonotype has a handful of counts. The rearrangement links TRBV12-3 or TRBV12-4 to TRBJ2-3, with 10 nucleotides matching TRBD2. V was pared by 3 bases and J by 4 bases, with 16 bases of the junction left unmatched. This CDR3 has 19 amino acids. DNA of the CDR3: TGTGCCAGCAGTTTTTATAGCGGGAGGCGGTCGCTGGGACCAGATACGCAGTATTTT. It specifies CASSFYSGRRSLGPDTQYF.